This entry lists 8 T cell receptor beta chains sequenced from one sample in a study of T cell responses to AZD1222 COVID-19 vaccine (dated by TCRdb to the early 2020s). Reading the label with the study, this specimen's time point is: baseline before first vaccination. Interpreted using the paper, the treatment or condition label stands for: meningococcal conjugate vaccine given as trial control. Library construction relied on the immunoSEQ multiplex PCR assay. Drawn from immuneACCESS, this table holds only the in-frame rearrangements with V and J called that TCRdb kept. Clones are partly lost; checked studies trace under half to an unresolved V gene and leave the rest unexplained. The sample records approximately 160,000 clones, 70% to 90% of which are singletons. The ten largest account for approximately 3.1% of the sample. The material sequenced was peripheral blood, taken on day 0 of MenACWY control vaccination. These receptors were obtained from an adult in good health.

V gene TRBV12-3 or TRBV12-4 combines with J gene TRBJ2-7; D perhaps matches TRBD1 (5 bases). The CDR3 has 11 amino acids. With 6 bases removed from V and 4 bases from J, the gap between germline ends came to 7 bases. The CDR3 reads CASSRTYEQYF. CDR3 nucleotides: TGTGCCAGCAGCAGGACATACGAGCAGTACTTC.

The V call is TRBV5-4, the J call TRBJ1-1; a weak D match, TRBD1 (5 bases). Trimming left V 4 bases short and J 1 base short, with 17 bases between. CDR1 and CDR2 (germline): SGHNT, YYREEE (reference sequence). The CDR3 is 16 residues long. DNA for the CDR3: TGTGCCAGCAGCAAAGTCTCCCCGGGGACGAACACTGAAGCTTTCTTT. Protein: CASSKVSPGTNTEAFF. The whole variable domain, remainder taken from reference TRBV5-4 and TRBJ1-1, is ETGVTQSPTHLIKTRGQQVTLRCSSQSGHNTVSWYQQALGQGPQFIFQYYREEENGRGNFPPRFSGLQFPNYSSELNVNALELDDSALYLCASSKVSPGTNTEAFFGQGTRLTVV.

This chain uses TRBV7-8 with TRBJ2-2, with TRBD1 matching over 9 bases. The CDR3 extends over 15 amino acids. V dropped 5 bases and J dropped 2; count of bases not matched to a gene: 3. Germline V lookup: CDR1 SGHVS, CDR2 FQNEAQ. As DNA, the CDR3 is TGTGCCAGCAGCGGACAGGGGATTAACACCGGGGAGCTGTTTTTT. It translates to CASSGQGINTGELFF.

This chain uses TRBV5-4 with TRBJ2-7; D is ambiguous. V lost 2 bases and J 5 bases, leaving 8 bases between the germline ends. The CDR3 covers 12 residues. Germline lookup yields CDR1 SGHNT and CDR2 YYREEE (reference sequence). The DNA for the CDR3 is TGTGCCAGCAGCTTAATCGCGAACGAGCAGTACTTC. Translation gives CASSLIANEQYF.

This clone was counted a single time. The chain uses TRBV19 and TRBJ2-5; 10 positions match TRBD2. With 3 bases clipped from V and 7 bases from J, the junction kept 8 bases outside the gene matches. The length of the CDR3 is 15 residues. The germline gives CDR1 LNHDA, CDR2 SQIVND (reference sequence). The CDR3 DNA follows: TGTGCCAGTAGTATCCTAGCGGGAGACCCGGGGACCCAGTACTTC. Amino acids: CASSILAGDPGTQYF.

V usage is TRBV28 and J usage is TRBJ1-5, with 8 nucleotides matching TRBD1. Trimming at V came to 6 bases and at J to 7 bases, leaving 11 bases not matched to a gene. Germline lookup yields CDR1 MDHEN and CDR2 SYDVKM. The CDR3 runs 15 residues. The CDR3 DNA is TGTGCCAGCAGCCGTGATTCAGGGGGCGGCCAGCCCCAGCATTTT. It encodes CASSRDSGGGQPQHF.

The V call is TRBV4-1, the J call TRBJ2-1; D not certain. The CDR3 contains 14 residues. Trimming shortened V by 2 bases and J by 3 bases, and 8 bases separated the two germline ends. Germline V gene sequence: CDR1 MGHRA, CDR2 YSYEKL. The CDR3 nucleotides read TGCGCCAGCAGCCAATTAGGAAACTACAATGAGCAGTTCTTC. Its protein product is CASSQLGNYNEQFF.

The chain employs TRBV5-5 and TRBJ2-1, with 12 nucleotides matching TRBD1. Germline-derived CDR1 and CDR2 are SGHKS and YYEKEE (reference sequence). Trimming at V came to 4 bases and at J to 10 bases, leaving 12 bases not matched to a gene. There are 16 residues in the CDR3. The CDR3 here is CASSPSPGTGGHEQFF. CDR3 bases: TGTGCCAGCAGCCCCAGTCCCGGGACAGGGGGCCACGAGCAGTTCTTC. Drawing the rest from reference TRBV5-5 and TRBJ2-1, the complete variable domain is DAGVTQSPTHLIKTRGQQVTLRCSPISGHKSVSWYQQVLGQGPQFIFQYYEKEERGRGNFPDRFSARQFPNYSSELNVNALLLGDSALYLCASSPSPGTGGHEQFFGPGTRLTVL.